These T cell receptor beta chains were read from a single sample in a study of blood T cell repertoires in COVID-19. Profiled with immunoSEQ multiplex PCR; TCRdb holds only in-frame clones, not every one. The sample includes approximately 250,000 clones, less than 90% seen only once; the top ten take about 12%. Sample: peripheral blood. These receptors all stem from a woman in her 70s with COVID-19, enrolled during active disease. CDR3s include the opening cysteine and the closing phenylalanine or tryptophan. A D gene is named only where the DNA matches it firmly. The size field is filled for only some rows; it gives once, few, many or a size class.

abundance	j_gene	v_gene	d_gene	CDR3aa	CDR3nt
-	TRBJ1-3	TRBV5-1	-	CASQGGNTIYF	TGCGCCAGCCAGGGTGGAAACACCATATATTTT
-	TRBJ2-7	TRBV28	TRBD1	CASRRQGLDEQYF	TGTGCCAGCAGAAGACAGGGGCTCGACGAGCAGTACTTC
-	TRBJ2-6	TRBV6-5	-	CASRVQEAGANVLTF	TGTGCCAGCAGGGTCCAGGAGGCTGGGGCCAACGTCCTGACTTTC
-	TRBJ2-7	TRBV6-5	TRBD2	CASSYYSSGGYEQYF	TGTGCCAGCAGTTACTATTCTAGCGGGGGGTACGAGCAGTACTTC
once	TRBJ1-1	TRBV2	-	CASSETQGYTEAFF	TGTGCCAGCAGTGAAACACAGGGTTACACTGAAGCTTTCTTT
-	TRBJ2-2	TRBV7-9	TRBD1	CASSSWTGANTGELFF	TGTGCCAGCAGCTCCTGGACAGGGGCGAACACCGGGGAGCTGTTTTTT
-	TRBJ2-3	TRBV3-1/TRBV3-2	-	CASTPRRGTDTQYF	TGTGCCAGCACCCCGAGACGGGGCACAGATACGCAGTATTTT
few	TRBJ2-3	TRBV5-1	-	CASSSPPRDTQYF	TGCGCCAGCAGCTCACCTCCTAGAGATACGCAGTATTTT
-	TRBJ2-1	TRBV24-1	-	CATQETGVPYNEQFF	TGTGCCACCCAGGAGACCGGGGTACCCTACAATGAGCAGTTCTTC
-	TRBJ2-3	TRBV2	-	CASSVLADTDTQYF	TGTGCCAGCAGTGTGTTGGCGGACACAGATACGCAGTATTTT
few	TRBJ1-1	TRBV19	TRBD1	CASSNPRDRVRPEAFF	TGTGCCAGTAGTAACCCCCGGGACAGGGTTAGGCCTGAAGCTTTCTTT
-	TRBJ2-4	TRBV27	TRBD2	CASSSRGGLNIQYF	TGTGCCAGCAGTTCTCGGGGGGGGCTAAACATTCAGTACTTC
few	TRBJ2-2	TRBV10-1	-	CASSTGRNTGELFF	TGCGCCAGCAGTACAGGGCGGAACACCGGGGAGCTGTTTTTT
-	TRBJ2-1	TRBV10-2	TRBD2	CASSLTSGGYNEQFF	TGCGCCAGCAGCCTTACTAGCGGGGGTTACAATGAGCAGTTCTTC
-	TRBJ1-3	TRBV10-3	-	CAISDRDGNTIYF	TGTGCCATCAGTGACAGGGATGGAAACACCATATATTTT
-	TRBJ2-7	TRBV24-1	TRBD1	CATSSAPGQQNYEQYF	TGTGCCACCAGTTCGGCTCCGGGACAGCAAAATTACGAGCAGTACTTC
-	TRBJ1-2	TRBV7-9	-	CASTGVYGYTF	TGTGCCAGCACAGGAGTCTATGGCTACACCTTC